Sequencing of this T cell receptor (beta chain) was carried out in a study of OX40 agonist ivuxolimab in advanced cancers. For the study at large: Recorded diagnoses for dose-escalation patients were hepatocellular carcinoma, melanoma, renal cell or head and neck cancer.

Only one count was recorded for this clone. Its antigen remains unknown. The repertoire was sequenced with immunoSEQ multiplex PCR; TCRdb's copy has only in-frame clones and lacks some. The sample includes about 66,000 clones, approximately 86% of them seen just once. Study observations and caveats: CD4+ T cells averaged fewer expanded clones than CD8+ T cells.

The CDR3 has 14 residues. Trimming removed 3 bases from V and 6 bases from J, with 12 bases in between. The germline V gene encodes CDR1 KGHSH and CDR2 LQKENI. The sequence derives from an adult with an advanced solid tumor such as melanoma, head and neck, liver or kidney cancer. The material was CD4+ or CD8+ T cells sorted from blood, obtained in a trial of the OX40 agonist ivuxolimab. The chain links TRBV18 to TRBJ1-5; D remains ambiguous. DNA of the CDR3: TGTGCCAGCTCACCGACGACGGGAGGTCAGCCCCAGCATTTT. Translated: CASSPTTGGQPQHF. Combining the CDR3 with reference TRBV18 and TRBJ1-5 gives the whole variable domain NAGVMQNPRHLVRRRGQEARLRCSPMKGHSHVYWYRQLPEEGLKFMVYLQKENIIDESGMPKERFSAEFPKEGPSILRIQQVVRGDSAAYFCASSPTTGGQPQHFGDGTRLSIL.